The 2 T cell receptor beta chains below were found in one sample sequenced in a study of identical twins. TCRdb ran MiXCR on the 5' RACE reads and lists one entry per CDR3 protein. The sample lists 500,000 to 550,000 distinct CDR3 sequences, 22% occurring once. This sample was shared with a second study, whose subject was T cells expressing NK-cell markers.

Sequenced: CD4+ T cells sorted from blood. These receptor sequences come from a woman aged 18-30 years in good health.

The rearrangement joins TRBV27 to TRBJ2-7, with TRBD1 as a possible D gene (6 bases). There are 14 residues in the CDR3. Germline CDR1 MNHEY, CDR2 SMNVEV (reference sequence). V was shortened by 5 bases and J by 2 bases, with 13 bases between the two germline ends. The CDR3 region has the DNA TGTGCCAGCAGTAGGGAGACAGGAGCCTACGAGCAGTACTTC. Amino acids: CASSRETGAYEQYF.

In its sample, this clonotype was seen a few times. The chain links TRBV12-3 or TRBV12-4 to TRBJ2-1; D is possibly TRBD1 or TRBD2 (6 bases each). The CDR3 has 14 amino acids. Between the trimmed V and J ends, which lost 3 bases and 6 bases, there was a span of 12 bases. In DNA form, the CDR3 reads TGTGCCAGCAGTTTCAGGGGACTGGGCAATGAGCAGTTCTTC. This encodes CASSFRGLGNEQFF.